This TCR beta chain was documented in a study of T cells in Graves' hyperthyroidism and ophthalmopathy. Details on this clonotype: Its antigen is not known.

Germline loops: CDR1 SGHVT, CDR2 SQSDAQ. Trimming removed 1 base from V and 4 bases from J; junction bases left unmatched: 3. The CDR3 runs 17 residues. What was amplified from RNA transcripts were TCR beta CDR3 regions. The HTBI primer set served for first-round RT-PCR of the TCR CDR3. TCRdb called the multiplex PCR reads again in MiXCR, with one record for every CDR3 protein. The sample has approximately 500,000 distinct CDR3 sequences; about 45% are singletons. The study's findings and limits: Model predictions of ophthalmopathy came a median 6.5 months before onset.

This chain uses TRBV7-4 with TRBJ2-1, with TRBD2 identical over 14 bases. What was sequenced was peripheral blood or thyroid tissue (not recorded which). This TCR was sampled from a young woman with Graves' hyperthyroidism. CDR3 in DNA: TGTGCCAGCAGCTTAGACGGACTAGCGGGAGGTTACAATGAGCAGTTCTTC. Protein product: CASSLDGLAGGYNEQFF.